This TCR beta chain originates from a study of blood T cell repertoires in COVID-19. For the study at large: Specimens from acute and convalescent COVID-19 originated in the United States, Italy and Spain. PBMCs, B-cell-depleted T cells, or T cells were the source of the cDNA or gDNA that made up the material.

CDR3 length: 16 residues. Germline loops: CDR1 SGHNT, CDR2 YYREEE (reference sequence). The germline V and J ends were trimmed by 1 base and 9 bases, with 19 bases remaining between them. In the authors' workflow: Reference gene primers were amplified, and this amplification served to estimate nucleated cell counts. The repertoire was sequenced with immunoSEQ multiplex PCR; TCRdb's copy has only in-frame clones and lacks some. That table gives V, J and clone size, and the DNA gave D and trimming. The sample consists of 130,000 to 150,000 clones, 85% of them appearing once. The J gene is TRBJ2-2, the V gene TRBV5-4; a possible D gene is TRBD2 (6 bases). The source of this sequence is a woman aged 40-49 years with active or convalescent COVID-19. Source material: peripheral blood. CDR3: CASSLMSYGGFRELFF. The CDR3 bases are TGTGCCAGCAGCTTGATGTCTTACGGGGGATTCCGGGAGCTGTTTTTT.